The T cell receptor beta chain described here comes from a study of T cells in tuberculosis. Thawed, overnight-rested PBMC were stained with GMM-loaded CD1B tetramer, viability dye and anti-CD3, then sorted. CD1B tetramers were loaded with Rhodococcus equi-derived C32 glucose monomycolate. Using immunoSEQ multiplex PCR, the repertoire was profiled, and TCRdb retains in-frame clones only, with some absent. The sample has roughly 59,000 clones; roughly 79% are singletons. The receptor comes from an adult woman with latent tuberculosis. The material sequenced was CD1b-GMM tetramer-negative cells sorted from PBMCs.

The CDR3 loop reads CASSLRGKNRRNTGELFF. The CDR3 DNA reads as TGTGCCAGCAGTTTAAGGGGGAAGAACAGGAGAAACACCGGGGAGCTGTTTTTT. The chain has TRBV28 and TRBJ2-2, with D tentatively TRBD1 (6 bases). The CDR3 spans 18 residues. Trimming cost V 2 bases and J 2 bases, with 18 bases left between them. CDR1 and CDR2 from the germline V gene are MDHEN and SYDVKM.